A single sample gave rise to the 8 T cell receptor beta chains below, sequenced in a study of T cells in Graves' hyperthyroidism and ophthalmopathy. What was amplified from RNA transcripts were TCR beta CDR3 regions. The HTBI primer set was used in a first-round RT-PCR of the TCR CDR3. TCRdb itself ran the multiplex PCR reads through MiXCR, one entry per CDR3 protein. Among about 320,000 distinct CDR3 sequences, approximately 17% were seen once, and the ten largest hold 33%. The sequenced material came from blood. These receptors were taken from a man in his thirties or forties with Graves' hyperthyroidism.

Points on this clonotype: This may be a read error: a much more frequent sequence differs by one nucleotide. V and J are TRBV3-1 and TRBJ2-7; D perhaps matches TRBD1 (5 bases). Per the germline V gene, CDR1 is LGHDT and CDR2 is YNNKEL (reference sequence). V lost 3 bases and J 2 bases, leaving 11 bases between the germline ends. This CDR3 is built from 14 residues. The CDR3 sequence: CASSQWGRTYEQYF. In nucleotides, the CDR3 is TGTGCCAGCAGCCAGTGGGGCAGAACCTACGAGCAGTACTTC.

This clonotype was seen only a few times. This chain connects TRBV28 to TRBJ1-4, with D perhaps matching TRBD1 (5 bases). CDR1 MDHEN and CDR2 SYDVKM come from the germline V gene. This CDR3 has 14 residues. Trimming removed 2 bases at V and 10 bases at J, with 14 bases between. The CDR3 DNA reads TGTGCCAGCAGTTTAGGCTTTGAGGGGCGAAAACTGTTTTTT. It encodes CASSLGFEGRKLFF.

This chain connects TRBV10-3 to TRBJ2-3; TRBD2 matches 13 bases. The CDR3 spans 18 residues. Germline CDR1 is ENHRY and CDR2 is SYGVKD. V was clipped by 9 bases and J by 1 base; unmatched bases: 13. CDR3 coding DNA: TGTGCCATTCGAACTAGCGGGAGGGCCTCTCTCGGCACAGATACGCAGTATTTT. It yields the protein CAIRTSGRASLGTDTQYF.

This clonotype was recorded many times. This sequence joins TRBV6-2 or TRBV6-3 and TRBJ2-1; D tentatively fits TRBD1 or TRBD2 (5 bases each). V gave up 6 bases and J gave up 5 bases, with 14 bases separating them. The CDR3 contains 14 residues. The germline V gene has CDR1 MNHEY and CDR2 SVGEGT. CDR3 bases: TGTGCCAGCAGGGACTCCTGGGGCCACAATGAGCAGTTCTTC. It is translated as CASRDSWGHNEQFF.

This clonotype has a handful of counts. V gene TRBV5-8 combines with J gene TRBJ2-5; D is uncertain. V gave up 2 bases and J gave up 4 bases, with 12 bases separating them. The CDR3 loop spans 14 amino acids. The germline V gene has CDR1 SGHTS and CDR2 YDEGEE. The CDR3 is CASSFPLGRETQYF. The CDR3 DNA follows: TGTGCCAGCAGCTTTCCCCTTGGGCGAGAGACCCAGTACTTC.

The table lists this clonotype with many counts. This chain links TRBV27 with TRBJ1-6; D unresolved. Trimming pared 6 bases from V and 11 bases from J, leaving 17 bases between. Germline V gene sequence: CDR1 MNHEY, CDR2 SMNVEV (reference sequence). The CDR3 length is 14 residues. In DNA, the CDR3 is TGTGCCAGCAGATCACCGGGAAGGGATACACCCCTCCACTTT. Its translation is CASRSPGRDTPLHF.

This clonotype was counted between two and nine times. The chain is built from TRBV18 and TRBJ2-4; D remains ambiguous. V shed 3 bases and J shed 2 bases, with 17 bases lying between them. The CDR3 is made up of 17 amino acids. CDR1 and CDR2 from the germline V gene are KGHSH and LQKENI. CDR3 in DNA: TGTGCCAGCTCACCCGAAGCCTTATACATAACCAAAAACATTCAGTACTTC. It specifies CASSPEALYITKNIQYF. Based on the CDR3 plus reference TRBV18 and TRBJ2-4, the full variable domain is NAGVMQNPRHLVRRRGQEARLRCSPMKGHSHVYWYRQLPEEGLKFMVYLQKENIIDESGMPKERFSAEFPKEGPSILRIQQVVRGDSAAYFCASSPEALYITKNIQYFGAGTRLSVL.

This clonotype was seen ten or more times. The V gene is TRBV12-3 or TRBV12-4, the J gene TRBJ2-5; 8 nucleotides align to TRBD1. The CDR3 sequence is 15 residues long. V lost 6 bases and J lost 5; bases outside the gene matches: 11. CDR3 amino acids: CASSRLGQGGETQYF. The CDR3 DNA reads TGTGCCAGCAGCCGCCTCGGACAGGGCGGCGAGACCCAGTACTTC.